A single T cell receptor (beta chain) is shown here with its context. This record comes from a study of blood T cell repertoires in COVID-19. Overall study context: Specimens from acute and convalescent COVID-19 originated in the United States, Italy and Spain. In each case, the material was cDNA or gDNA derived from T cells, B-cell-depleted T cells, or PBMCs.

Original data processing: Quantification of nucleated cells was approximated via reference gene primer amplification. Using immunoSEQ multiplex PCR, the repertoire was profiled, and TCRdb retains in-frame clones only, with some absent. The V and J calls and clone size are taken from that table; D and trimming were inferred from the DNA. This repertoire shows approximately 230,000 clones, about nine tenths found once; its top ten account for about 2.2%. The germline V and J ends were trimmed by 4 bases and 2 bases, with 11 bases remaining between them. This CDR3 has 14 residues. From germline, CDR1 is SGHRS and CDR2 YFSETQ.

Input material: peripheral blood. The source of this sequence is a man under 40 who had recovered from COVID-19. The chain uses TRBV5-1 and TRBJ2-3; D might be TRBD1 (6 bases). CDR3 DNA: TGCGCCAGCAGCCCCGGACAGCCCACAGATACGCAGTATTTT. This codes for CASSPGQPTDTQYF. The full variable domain, with the rest looked up from reference TRBV5-1 and TRBJ2-3, is KAGVTQTPRYLIKTRGQQVTLSCSPISGHRSVSWYQQTPGQGLQFLFEYFSETQRNKGNFPGRFSGRQFSNSRSEMNVSTLELGDSALYLCASSPGQPTDTQYFGPGTRLTVL.